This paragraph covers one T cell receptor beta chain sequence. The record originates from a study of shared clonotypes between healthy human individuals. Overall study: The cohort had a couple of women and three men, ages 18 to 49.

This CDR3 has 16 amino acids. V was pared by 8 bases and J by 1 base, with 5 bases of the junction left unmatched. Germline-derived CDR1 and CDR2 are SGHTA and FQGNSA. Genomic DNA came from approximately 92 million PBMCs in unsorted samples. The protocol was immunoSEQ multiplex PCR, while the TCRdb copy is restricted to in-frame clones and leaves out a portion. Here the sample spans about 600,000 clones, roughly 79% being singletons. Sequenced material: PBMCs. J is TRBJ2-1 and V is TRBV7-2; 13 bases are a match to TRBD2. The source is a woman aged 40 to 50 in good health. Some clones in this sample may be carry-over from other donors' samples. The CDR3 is CASLTSGRKSYNEQFF. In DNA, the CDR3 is TGTGCCAGCCTGACTAGCGGGAGGAAGTCCTACAATGAGCAGTTCTTC.